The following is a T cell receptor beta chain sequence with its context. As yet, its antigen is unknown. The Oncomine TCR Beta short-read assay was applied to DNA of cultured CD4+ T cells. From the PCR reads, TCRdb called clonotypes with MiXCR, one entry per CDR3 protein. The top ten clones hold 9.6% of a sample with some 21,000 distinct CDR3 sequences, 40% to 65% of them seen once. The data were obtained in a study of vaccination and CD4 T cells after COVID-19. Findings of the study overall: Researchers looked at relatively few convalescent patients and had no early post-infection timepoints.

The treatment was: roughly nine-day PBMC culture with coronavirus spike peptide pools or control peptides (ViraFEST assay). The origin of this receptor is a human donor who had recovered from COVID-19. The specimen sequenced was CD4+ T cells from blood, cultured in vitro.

The CDR3 nucleotides read TGTGCCAGCAGTTCGGCGGGGGGGTTCGGGGAGCAGTTCTTC. This sequence encodes CASSSAGGFGEQFF. The chain carries TRBV28 and TRBJ2-1; 9 bases map to TRBD2. The V gene's germline CDR1 is MDHEN and CDR2 SYDVKM. V gave up 4 bases and J gave up 10 bases; unmatched junction bases: 8. The length of the CDR3 is 14 residues.